These 20 T cell receptor beta chains were sequenced from one sample in a study of T cell responses to AZD1222 COVID-19 vaccine. Produced via immunoSEQ multiplex PCR; TCRdb's table is partial and in-frame only. The data show about 81,000 clones, about 90% seen once. The input for sequencing was peripheral blood, taken on day 0 of AZD1222 vaccination. The receptors shown here come from an adult in good health.

This clone has just a few counts. CDR3 loop: CASSHSLLAGGVGEQFF. The CDR3 region has the DNA TGTGCCAGCAGCCATAGTCTCCTAGCGGGAGGGGTTGGGGAGCAGTTCTTC. The rearrangement links TRBV7-9 to TRBJ2-1, with 12 bases lining up with TRBD2. The CDR3 extends over 17 amino acids. The germline V gene has CDR1 SEHNR and CDR2 FQNEAQ (reference sequence). J lost 10 bases, V lost 5 bases, and 15 bases had no gene match. Together with reference TRBV7-9 and TRBJ2-1, the CDR3 gives the full variable domain: DTGVSQNPRHKITKRGQNVTFRCDPISEHNRLYWYRQTLGQGPEFLTYFQNEAQLEKSRLLSDRFSAERPKGSFSTLEIQRTEQGDSAMYLCASSHSLLAGGVGEQFFGPGTRLTVL.

The chain carries TRBV24-1 and TRBJ2-1; TRBD1 matches at 9 bases. This CDR3 spans 16 amino acids. With V trimmed by 3 bases and J by 5 bases, 7 bases remained unmatched. Germline lookup yields CDR1 KGHDR and CDR2 SFDVKD. The CDR3 DNA sequence: TGTGCCACCAGTGATCCACCTGGACAGGGGAACAATGAGCAGTTCTTC. Residues: CATSDPPGQGNNEQFF.

The chain uses TRBV19 and TRBJ1-3; 8 bases align to TRBD1. V trimming: 3 bases; J trimming: 0 bases; junction bases outside the gene matches: 4. The CDR3 covers 16 residues. The germline gives CDR1 LNHDA, CDR2 SQIVND (reference sequence). CDR3: CASSIGDRSSGNTIYF. CDR3 nucleotides: TGTGCCAGTAGTATCGGGGACAGGTCCTCTGGAAACACCATATATTTT.

The CDR3 loop reads CASSVDLAGVTGELFF. The CDR3, as DNA: TGTGCCAGCAGCGTAGATCTAGCGGGAGTTACCGGGGAGCTGTTTTTT. The chain carries TRBV9 and TRBJ2-2, with 10 bases lining up with TRBD2. The V and J ends lost 0 bases and 5 bases, in that order; junction bases with no gene match: 4. The germline gives CDR1 SGDLS, CDR2 YYNGEE. This CDR3 is built from 16 residues.

J is TRBJ2-2 and V is TRBV12-3 or TRBV12-4, with D uncertain. Trimming stripped 6 bases from V and 5 bases from J, with 10 bases between. CDR3 length: 13 amino acids. CDR3 region: CASSTGRTGELFF. The CDR3 DNA follows: TGTGCCAGCAGCACCGGACGGACCGGGGAGCTGTTTTTT.

The chain is built from TRBV27 and TRBJ2-2; D not resolved. Germline V lookup: CDR1 MNHEY, CDR2 SMNVEV (reference sequence). This CDR3 comprises 18 residues. Trimming left V 2 bases short and J 0 bases short, with 16 bases between. Here the CDR3 DNA reads TGTGCCAGCAGTTTAAGGCAGAACGGAATATCGAACACCGGGGAGCTGTTTTTT. Its translation is CASSLRQNGISNTGELFF.

The gene calls are TRBV7-2 and TRBJ2-2, with 14 nucleotides matching TRBD2. V trimming: 3 bases; J trimming: 5 bases; junction bases outside the gene matches: 5. CDR1 is SGHTA and CDR2 is FQGNSA in the germline V gene. This CDR3 is 17 amino acids long. For the CDR3, the DNA is TGTGCCAGCAGCTTGCGCAGACTAGCGGGAGGGACCGGGGAGCTGTTTTTT. It specifies CASSLRRLAGGTGELFF. The whole variable domain, remainder taken from reference TRBV7-2 and TRBJ2-2, is GAGVSQSPSNKVTEKGKDVELRCDPISGHTALYWYRQSLGQGLEFLIYFQGNSAPDKSGLPSDRFSAERTGGSVSTLTIQRTQQEDSAVYLCASSLRRLAGGTGELFFGEGSRLTVL.

V and J are TRBV13 and TRBJ2-1; 7 bases match TRBD1. V gave up 5 bases and J gave up 8 bases; unmatched junction bases: 6. This CDR3 is built from 13 residues. Germline V lookup: CDR1 PRHDT, CDR2 FYEKMQ (reference sequence). CDR3 bases: TGTGCCAGCAGCAAACAGGGGAGCGATGAGCAGTTCTTC. Its translation is CASSKQGSDEQFF.

V is TRBV6-6 and J is TRBJ1-4, with D perhaps matching TRBD1 (5 bases). The CDR3 runs to 15 residues. Trimming removed 7 bases from V and 8 bases from J, with 20 bases in between. Germline V gene lookup returns CDR1 MNHNY and CDR2 SVGAGI (reference sequence). Written as DNA, the CDR3 is TGTGCCAGCACCCTCACCAGGGAGTTGAAGGAAAAACTGTTTTTT. It encodes CASTLTRELKEKLFF.

The rearrangement uses TRBV28 and TRBJ1-2, with TRBD1 matching over 8 bases. CDR3 length equals 15 residues. The trim removed 1 base at V and 7 bases at J, leaving 8 bases unmatched. Germline lookup yields CDR1 MDHEN and CDR2 SYDVKM. The DNA of the CDR3 is TGTGCCAGCAGTTTATTTATCCAGGGGGCGAGTGGCTACACCTTC. It codes for CASSLFIQGASGYTF.

This chain uses TRBV11-2 with TRBJ2-3; 14 bases are shared with TRBD2. Per germline, CDR1 SGHAT and CDR2 FQNNGV. Losses at the gene ends were 5 bases for V and 1 base for J; bases not matched to a gene: 5. This CDR3 contains 17 residues. The CDR3 DNA reads TGTGCCAGCAGCCCCGAGACTAGCGGGGGGGGCACAGATACGCAGTATTTT. Translation: CASSPETSGGGTDTQYF.

As regards this clone: This CDR3 is also generated by other DNA sequences in the sample. V and J are TRBV5-1 and TRBJ1-4; possibly TRBD1 for D (5 bases). The CDR3 length is 16 residues. Between the trimmed V and J ends, which lost 0 bases and 0 bases, there was a span of 9 bases. Per the germline V gene, CDR1 is SGHRS and CDR2 is YFSETQ. This chain's CDR3 is CASSLAGGATNEKLFF. DNA for the CDR3: TGCGCCAGCAGCTTGGCCGGGGGGGCAACTAATGAAAAACTGTTTTTT.

The V gene is TRBV7-2, the J gene TRBJ2-3, with TRBD1 matching over 7 bases. This CDR3 is built from 17 residues. Germline values: CDR1 SGHTA, CDR2 FQGNSA. The junction had 12 bases not matched to a gene; V was cut back by 4 bases and J by 2 bases. The CDR3 sequence: CASSSLKRGLYTDTQYF. The CDR3 DNA follows: TGTGCCAGCAGCTCCCTAAAGAGGGGGCTCTACACAGATACGCAGTATTTT. Combining the CDR3 with reference TRBV7-2 and TRBJ2-3 gives the whole variable domain GAGVSQSPSNKVTEKGKDVELRCDPISGHTALYWYRQSLGQGLEFLIYFQGNSAPDKSGLPSDRFSAERTGGSVSTLTIQRTQQEDSAVYLCASSSLKRGLYTDTQYFGPGTRLTVL.

The gene calls are TRBV2 and TRBJ2-7, with 11 nucleotides matching TRBD2. Trimming removed 5 bases from V and 4 bases from J; junction bases left unmatched: 7. Germline lookup yields CDR1 SNHLY and CDR2 FYNNEI. This CDR3 is 15 amino acids long. The CDR3 sequence is CASSPTSGILYEQYF. CDR3 nucleotide sequence: TGTGCCAGCAGTCCGACTAGCGGGATCTTGTACGAGCAGTACTTC.

The chain couples TRBV27 to TRBJ2-1; tentatively, D is TRBD1 or TRBD2 (5 bases each). The CDR3 totals 14 residues. Trimming removed 5 bases at V and 5 bases at J, with 13 bases between. Germline assignment: CDR1 MNHEY and CDR2 SMNVEV (reference sequence). The CDR3 is CASSLRDANNEQFF. CDR3 in DNA: TGTGCCAGCAGTCTCCGGGACGCCAACAATGAGCAGTTCTTC.

This clone has a single count. This CDR3 is CASSRGEDGYTF. CDR3 nucleotides: TGTGCCAGCAGTCGGGGGGAAGATGGCTACACCTTC. V and J are TRBV2 and TRBJ1-2; tentative D call: TRBD1 (5 bases). In germline, CDR1 is SNHLY, CDR2 FYNNEI. CDR3 length: 12 residues. The V end was cut by 5 bases, the J end by 6 bases, with 10 bases between.

CDR3 DNA: TGTGCCAGTAGTGACTCCTCTGGGACAGCCTACGAGCAGTACTTC. Translated, it gives CASSDSSGTAYEQYF. The J gene is TRBJ2-7, the V gene TRBV19; 7 positions agree with TRBD1. CDR1 is LNHDA and CDR2 is SQIVND in the germline V gene (reference sequence). This CDR3 contains 15 residues. With 5 bases clipped from V and 2 bases from J, the junction kept 9 bases outside the gene matches.

This clone is a singleton in its sample. The chain has TRBV6-6 and TRBJ2-7, with TRBD1 matching over 9 bases. V gave up 5 bases and J gave up 4 bases; unmatched junction bases: 12. CDR1 and CDR2 from the germline V gene are MNHNY and SVGAGI (reference sequence). The CDR3 runs to 16 residues. CDR3 in DNA: TGTGCCAGCAGTCCCCCATCGGGACAGGGCAAATACGAGCAGTACTTC. This encodes CASSPPSGQGKYEQYF.

This clone showed up just once. This sequence joins TRBV15 and TRBJ1-3, with a possible D match to TRBD1 (6 bases). V was shortened by 1 base and J by 0 bases, with 13 bases between the two germline ends. Germline lookup yields CDR1 LNHNV and CDR2 YYDKDF (reference sequence). This CDR3 has 17 amino acids. CDR3 loop: CATSRGFRGPSGNTIYF. The CDR3 DNA sequence: TGTGCCACCAGCAGAGGATTCAGGGGTCCCTCTGGAAACACCATATATTTT.

The V gene is TRBV28, the J gene TRBJ2-3, with TRBD2 identical over 10 bases. The CDR3 extends over 16 amino acids. The germline V gene encodes CDR1 MDHEN and CDR2 SYDVKM. J lost 0 bases, V lost 5 bases, and 5 bases had no gene match. CDR3 sequence (DNA): TGTGCCAGCAGTGGGGGACTAGCGCTAAGCACAGATACGCAGTATTTT. Residues: CASSGGLALSTDTQYF.